This TCR beta chain was observed in a study of T cell responses to AZD1222 COVID-19 vaccine. Findings and caveats of the study: Clonal diversity may have been underestimated, and the donors were mostly white British, with more females than males. Among spike-specific TCRs, nearly half reportedly target unmutated variant regions.

On this clone itself: Its antigen remains unknown.

The CDR3 has 17 residues. Trimming removed 1 base from V and 2 bases from J; junction bases left unmatched: 7. Germline V lookup: CDR1 SGHRS, CDR2 YFSETQ. Sequencing was performed with immunoSEQ multiplex PCR; in TCRdb, only in-frame clones are kept and a portion is missing. The sample has about 150,000 clones; around 93% are singletons. The receptor's source is an adult who received the AZD1222 COVID-19 vaccine. The material was peripheral blood, obtained 28 days after the second AZD1222 dose. The rearrangement uses TRBV5-1 and TRBJ2-3; 10 bases are shared with TRBD2. The CDR3 protein is CASSLPELAGATDTQYF. The CDR3 nucleotides read TGCGCCAGCAGCTTGCCTGAGCTAGCGGGAGCCACAGATACGCAGTATTTT.